This T cell receptor (beta chain) was captured by sequencing in a study of T cell responses to AZD1222 COVID-19 vaccine. The CDR3 runs 12 residues. V was clipped by 7 bases and J by 6 bases; unmatched bases: 6. From germline, CDR1 is SQVTM and CDR2 ANQGSEA. Study results and caveats: Baseline testing showed seropositivity in only a handful of AZD1222 recipients. Spike was spanned by vaccine-associated CD4 TCRs, which were dominant at 160-218 and 743-854. Among the donors, most were white British and more were female, and clonal diversity was possibly underestimated. Epitopes outside B.1.351 and B.1.1.7 mutated regions reportedly drew nearly half of spike TCRs.

Regarding this clone: Its antigen is currently unknown.

Here immunoSEQ multiplex PCR was the method, and the copy in TCRdb shows in-frame clones only, minus some. The table shows some 190,000 clones, with 80% to 95% occurring only once. This receptor was taken from an adult who received the AZD1222 COVID-19 vaccine. The chain recombines TRBV29-1 with TRBJ2-1; TRBD2 matches 7 bases. This material consisted of peripheral blood, taken 28 days after the second AZD1222 dose. The CDR3 DNA reads TGCAGCGGCGGGAGCTATCTCAATGAGCAGTTCTTC. The encoded protein is CSGGSYLNEQFF.